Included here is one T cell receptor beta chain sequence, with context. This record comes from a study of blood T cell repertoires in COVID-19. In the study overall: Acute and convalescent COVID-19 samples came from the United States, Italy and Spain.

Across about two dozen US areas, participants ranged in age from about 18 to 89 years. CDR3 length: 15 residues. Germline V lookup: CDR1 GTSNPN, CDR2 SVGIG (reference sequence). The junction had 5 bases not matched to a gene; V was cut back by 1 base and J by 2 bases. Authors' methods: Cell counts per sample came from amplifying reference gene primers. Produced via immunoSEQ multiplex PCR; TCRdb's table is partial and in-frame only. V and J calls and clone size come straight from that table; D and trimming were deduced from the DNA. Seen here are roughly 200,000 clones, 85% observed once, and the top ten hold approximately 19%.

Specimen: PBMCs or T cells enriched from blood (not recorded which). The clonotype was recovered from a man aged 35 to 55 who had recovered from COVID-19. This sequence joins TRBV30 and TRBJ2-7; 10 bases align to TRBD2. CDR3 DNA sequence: TGTGCCTGGAGTGAAAGCGGGAGGGTTACCTACGAGCAGTACTTC. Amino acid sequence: CAWSESGRVTYEQYF.